These 32 T cell receptor beta chains were sequenced from one sample in a study of T-cell memory formation after mild COVID-19. TCRdb analysed the 5' RACE reads with MiXCR anew, one entry per CDR3 protein. This sample has a few hundred thousand distinct CDR3 sequences, with around a quarter found just once. The sample comprised PBMCs or a T cell subset sorted from them (not recorded which). All receptors come from an adult woman who had mild COVID-19 (a few samples of this study predate the infection). Cell type and time point are not known.

The V call is TRBV7-2, the J call TRBJ2-5; 8 bases fit TRBD2. Trimming cost V 5 bases and J 3 bases; bases outside gene matches: 5. The CDR3 sequence is 14 residues long. Germline loops: CDR1 SGHTA, CDR2 FQGNSA. This CDR3 reads CASSESGREETQYF. The CDR3 DNA is TGTGCCAGCAGCGAAAGCGGGAGAGAAGAGACCCAGTACTTC.

J is TRBJ2-5 and V is TRBV5-6; D uncertain. Germline values: CDR1 SGHDT, CDR2 YYEEEE. The CDR3 is 14 amino acids. V was pared by 0 bases and J by 9 bases, with 15 bases between. CDR3 DNA sequence: TGTGCCAGCAGCTTGGAGGGTCAAGGAGCTCCCCAGTACTTC. Translated, it gives CASSLEGQGAPQYF. Based on the CDR3 plus reference TRBV5-6 and TRBJ2-5, the full variable domain is DAGVTQSPTHLIKTRGQQVTLRCSPKSGHDTVSWYQQALGQGPQFIFQYYEEEERQRGNFPDRFSGHQFPNYSSELNVNALLLGDSALYLCASSLEGQGAPQYFGPGTRLLVL.

The V and J genes are TRBV5-1 and TRBJ2-7; no reliable D call. The V end was cut by 2 bases, the J end by 0 bases, with 6 bases between. Per germline, CDR1 SGHRS and CDR2 YFSETQ. The CDR3 has 13 residues. The CDR3 region has the DNA TGCGCCAGCAGCTTAGCGTACTCCTACGAGCAGTACTTC. This encodes CASSLAYSYEQYF.

In its sample, this clonotype was seen a few times. The rearrangement uses TRBV27 and TRBJ1-6, with D perhaps TRBD1 (6 bases). CDR3 size: 13 residues. CDR1 MNHEY and CDR2 SMNVEV come from the germline V gene (reference sequence). Trimming left V 3 bases short and J 6 bases short, with 6 bases between. CDR3 amino acids: CASSFRGNSPLHF. CDR3 in DNA: TGTGCCAGCAGTTTCAGGGGTAATTCACCCCTCCACTTT.

The chain carries TRBV5-1 and TRBJ1-1; D not certain. The CDR3 loop spans 11 amino acids. V shed 5 bases and J shed 5 bases, with 7 bases lying between them. Germline V gene sequence: CDR1 SGHRS, CDR2 YFSETQ. DNA of the CDR3: TGCGCCAGCAGGATGGAGACTGAAGCTTTCTTT. Translating it yields CASRMETEAFF.

This chain joins TRBV7-9 and TRBJ2-7; D ambiguous. The germline V and J ends were trimmed by 10 bases and 5 bases, with 3 bases remaining between them. The germline CDR1 and CDR2 sequences are SEHNR and FQNEAQ (reference sequence). The CDR3 has 8 amino acids. The CDR3 spells CATDEQYF. The DNA for the CDR3 is TGTGCCACCGACGAGCAGTACTTC. Looking up the rest from reference TRBV7-9 and TRBJ2-7 gives the full variable domain: DTGVSQNPRHKITKRGQNVTFRCDPISEHNRLYWYRQTLGQGPEFLTYFQNEAQLEKSRLLSDRFSAERPKGSFSTLEIQRTEQGDSAMYLCATDEQYFGPGTRLTVT.

This clonotype was detected only a few times. The V gene is TRBV3-1, the J gene TRBJ2-5; no clear D. The germline V gene has CDR1 LGHDT and CDR2 YNNKEL (reference sequence). The length of the CDR3 is 12 residues. Trimming cost V 0 bases and J 13 bases, with 12 bases left between them. CDR3 region: CASSQEKRRLYF. The CDR3 nucleotides read TGTGCCAGCAGCCAAGAGAAAAGGCGGTTGTACTTC.

This chain links TRBV29-1 with TRBJ2-3; 8 bases align to TRBD1. CDR1 is SQVTM and CDR2 is ANQGSEA in the germline V gene. The trim removed 4 bases at V and 0 bases at J, leaving 9 bases unmatched. The length of the CDR3 is 16 residues. The CDR3 DNA sequence: TGCAGCGTTGTTGGGACAGGTGACACTAGCACAGATACGCAGTATTTT. It is translated as CSVVGTGDTSTDTQYF.

Only one count was recorded for this clonotype. The genes are TRBV7-9 and TRBJ2-1; unclear D gene. This CDR3 is 13 amino acids long. The germline gives CDR1 SEHNR, CDR2 FQNEAQ (reference sequence). Trimming pared 7 bases from V and 0 bases from J, leaving 7 bases between. In nucleotides, the CDR3 is TGTGCCAGCACCCCCCCCTCCTACAATGAGCAGTTCTTC. This translates into CASTPPSYNEQFF.

This chain joins TRBV20-1 and TRBJ1-4, with D tentatively TRBD1 (5 bases). V was clipped by 1 base and J by 0 bases, with 15 bases between them. Germline lookup yields CDR1 DFQATT and CDR2 SNEGSKA (reference sequence). This CDR3 is 17 amino acids long. DNA for the CDR3: TGCAGTGCTAGAGGAATCGGGACTGCGACAACTAATGAAAAACTGTTTTTT. Protein product: CSARGIGTATTNEKLFF.

The sample holds a few counts of this clonotype. J is TRBJ2-3 and V is TRBV24-1, with 11 nucleotides matching TRBD2. The V and J ends lost 3 bases and 7 bases, in that order; junction bases with no gene match: 8. The CDR3 is 16 residues long. Germline-derived CDR1 and CDR2 are KGHDR and SFDVKD. As DNA, the CDR3 is TGTGCCACCAGTGATCTTAGCGGGGGGGAAATGTATACGCAGTATTTT. Translating it yields CATSDLSGGEMYTQYF.

The chain has TRBV7-8 and TRBJ2-5; D not resolved. V gave up 4 bases and J gave up 5 bases, with 17 bases separating them. The CDR3 runs to 15 residues. Germline loops: CDR1 SGHVS, CDR2 FQNEAQ. The CDR3 bases are TGTGCCAGCAGCTCCCACTCCAGGTTTATCGAGACCCAGTACTTC. This codes for CASSSHSRFIETQYF.

V usage is TRBV19 and J usage is TRBJ1-5; D gene unclear. This CDR3 is 13 amino acids long. In germline, CDR1 is LNHDA, CDR2 SQIVND (reference sequence). The ends were cut back, 2 bases at V and 3 bases at J, with 5 bases in the middle. The DNA of the CDR3 is TGTGCCAGTAGTATAACGGACAATCAGCCCCAGCATTTT. Protein product: CASSITDNQPQHF. Supplemented by reference TRBV19 and TRBJ1-5, the full variable domain reads DGGITQSPKYLFRKEGQNVTLSCEQNLNHDAMYWYRQDPGQGLRLIYYSQIVNDFQKGDIAEGYSVSREKKESFPLTVTSAQKNPTAFYLCASSITDNQPQHFGDGTRLSIL.

The genes are TRBV15 and TRBJ1-4; D is undetermined. The V gene lost 0 bases and the J gene lost 5 bases, with 16 bases spanning the gap. The CDR3 loop spans 17 amino acids. Germline CDR1 and CDR2: LNHNV and YYDKDF (reference sequence). The CDR3 sequence: CATSRDWAEDPNEKLFF. In DNA form, the CDR3 reads TGTGCCACCAGCAGAGATTGGGCGGAAGACCCCAATGAAAAACTGTTTTTT.

This clonotype is a singleton in its sample. J is TRBJ1-2 and V is TRBV6-5; 7 nucleotides line up with TRBD1. Germline trimming cut 6 bases from V and 5 bases from J; bases unmatched to any gene: 21. Germline V gives CDR1 MNHEY, CDR2 SVGAGI. The CDR3 sequence is 18 residues long. This CDR3 is CASSHLKGGQPGGYGYTF. The CDR3 bases are TGTGCCAGCAGCCACCTGAAGGGGGGACAGCCGGGGGGGTATGGCTACACCTTC.

This clonotype was seen a few times. This sequence joins TRBV20-1 and TRBJ2-7; no firm D call. V gave up 0 bases and J gave up 2 bases, with 11 bases separating them. The CDR3 contains 14 residues. CDR1 is DFQATT, CDR2 SNEGSKA, per germline (reference sequence). Here the CDR3 reads CSARDVGAPYEQYF. The CDR3 coding sequence is TGCAGTGCTAGAGATGTTGGAGCCCCCTACGAGCAGTACTTC.

V usage is TRBV18 and J usage is TRBJ2-5; D call uncertain. V was pared by 6 bases and J by 2 bases, with 13 bases between. The germline V gene encodes CDR1 KGHSH and CDR2 LQKENI. The CDR3 totals 14 residues. The DNA of the CDR3 is TGTGCCAGCTCCCCCCCAGCTTCTCAAGAGACCCAGTACTTC. Protein sequence: CASSPPASQETQYF.

This clonotype was recorded many times. The chain joins TRBV6-6 to TRBJ2-3; D is possibly TRBD1 (6 bases). V was cut by 8 bases and J by 3 bases, with 12 bases left in between. Germline CDR1 is MNHNY and CDR2 is SVGAGI (reference sequence). The CDR3 covers 13 residues. DNA of the CDR3: TGTGCCAGCTCTAGGGGGAAAACAGATACGCAGTATTTT. Translating gives CASSRGKTDTQYF.

This clonotype was counted a few times. This chain uses TRBV24-1 with TRBJ2-7; no clear D. V gave up 0 bases and J gave up 5 bases, with 1 base separating them. The CDR3 is 11 residues long. Germline V gene lookup returns CDR1 KGHDR and CDR2 SFDVKD. The CDR3: CATSDLHEQYF. CDR3 DNA: TGTGCCACCAGTGATTTGCACGAGCAGTACTTC.

This clonotype was picked up a small number of times. The chain has TRBV20-1 and TRBJ2-1; D remains unclear. CDR1 and CDR2 from the germline V gene are DFQATT and SNEGSKA (reference sequence). The CDR3 is 13 amino acids. V lost 0 bases and J 10 bases, leaving 13 bases between the germline ends. The CDR3 loop reads CSARDPLGSEQFF. Written as DNA, the CDR3 is TGCAGTGCTAGAGATCCTCTGGGTAGCGAGCAGTTCTTC.

The rearrangement uses TRBV6-2 or TRBV6-3 and TRBJ1-2, with 7 bases that match TRBD1. The CDR3 runs to 17 residues. With V trimmed by 5 bases and J by 5 bases, 17 bases remained unmatched. Per the germline V gene, CDR1 is MNHEY and CDR2 is SVGEGT. CDR3 region: CASSTDPLTGRWYGYTF. For the CDR3, the DNA is TGTGCCAGCAGTACCGACCCCTTGACAGGGAGGTGGTATGGCTACACCTTC.

In its sample, this clonotype was seen a few times. This rearrangement joins TRBV15 to TRBJ2-3, with 12 bases lining up with TRBD2. This CDR3 has 22 residues. Germline V gene data show CDR1 as LNHNV and CDR2 as YYDKDF (reference sequence). Losses at the gene ends were 7 bases for V and 1 base for J; bases not matched to a gene: 24. The CDR3 is CATTPNKPKRTSGTNGTDTQYF. The DNA of the CDR3 is TGTGCCACCACCCCAAACAAACCCAAACGGACTAGCGGGACGAACGGCACAGATACGCAGTATTTT. The entire variable domain, with the rest obtained from reference TRBV15 and TRBJ2-3, is as follows: DAMVIQNPRYQVTQFGKPVTLSCSQTLNHNVMYWYQQKSSQAPKLLFHYYDKDFNNEADTPDNFQSRRPNTSFCFLDIRSPGLGDTAMYLCATTPNKPKRTSGTNGTDTQYFGPGTRLTVL.

The chain couples TRBV7-3 to TRBJ1-1; TRBD1 agrees at 9 bases. The CDR3 runs 14 residues. J lost 5 bases, V lost 1 base, and 2 bases had no gene match. Germline loops: CDR1 SGHTA, CDR2 FQGTGA. Here the CDR3 DNA reads TGTGCCAGCAGCTTAAGCGGGACAGGGACTGAAGCTTTCTTT. As protein: CASSLSGTGTEAFF.

This rearrangement joins TRBV25-1 to TRBJ2-3; 10 positions match TRBD1. V was clipped by 6 bases and J by 4 bases; unmatched bases: 7. CDR1 is MGHDK, CDR2 SYGVNS, per germline. CDR3 length equals 15 residues. CDR3 coding DNA: TGTGCCAGCAGCGACGACAGGGGGCGAGCAGATACGCAGTATTTT. Translating it yields CASSDDRGRADTQYF. Supplemented by reference TRBV25-1 and TRBJ2-3, the full variable domain reads EADIYQTPRYLVIGTGKKITLECSQTMGHDKMYWYQQDPGMELHLIHYSYGVNSTEKGDLSSESTVSRIRTEHFPLTLESARPSHTSQYLCASSDDRGRADTQYFGPGTRLTVL.

The V gene is TRBV19, the J gene TRBJ2-5; no clear D. Deletions cut 3 bases from V and 0 bases from J, with 8 bases between. Germline CDR1 and CDR2: LNHDA and SQIVND (reference sequence). The CDR3 extends over 14 amino acids. The DNA of the CDR3 is TGTGCCAGTAGTATCCGGTCGGACCAAGAGACCCAGTACTTC. It encodes CASSIRSDQETQYF.

The chain uses TRBV9 and TRBJ2-3; 8 positions match TRBD2. Per germline, CDR1 SGDLS and CDR2 YYNGEE. The ends lost 0 bases at V and 0 bases at J; junction bases unmatched: 12. The CDR3 runs 19 residues. In DNA, the CDR3 is TGTGCCAGCAGCGTAGAGGCCAGCGGGGGACCTACTAGCACAGATACGCAGTATTTT. Protein: CASSVEASGGPTSTDTQYF.

This chain connects TRBV30 to TRBJ2-1; 7 bases are a match to TRBD2. CDR3 length equals 14 residues. V lost 3 bases and J lost 8; bases outside the gene matches: 10. The germline CDR1 and CDR2 sequences are GTSNPN and SVGIG (reference sequence). The CDR3 here is CAWSAGRGYYEQFF. Written as DNA, the CDR3 is TGTGCCTGGAGCGCGGGGCGGGGGTATTATGAGCAGTTCTTC.

This chain uses TRBV11-2 with TRBJ2-7, with 10 bases that match TRBD2. With V trimmed by 5 bases and J by 6 bases, 10 bases remained unmatched. The CDR3 is 15 amino acids. Germline V gene sequence: CDR1 SGHAT, CDR2 FQNNGV. CDR3 residues: CASSTPSGSSSEQYF. CDR3 DNA: TGTGCCAGCAGCACACCTAGCGGGAGCTCCAGCGAGCAGTACTTC.

The genes are TRBV29-1 and TRBJ2-5, with 7 positions matching TRBD1. CDR3 length: 12 residues. CDR1 SQVTM and CDR2 ANQGSEA come from the germline V gene. Unmatched junction bases numbered 4, after V lost 6 bases and J lost 3 bases. The CDR3, as DNA: TGCAGCGTAACAGGGGCCGAAGAGACCCAGTACTTC. Encoded protein: CSVTGAEETQYF.

There are a few counts of this clonotype. The CDR3 coding sequence is TGCGCCAGCAGCGCGGGACAGGGGGCAGAGACCCAGTACTTC. Its translation is CASSAGQGAETQYF. This chain links TRBV5-1 with TRBJ2-5, with 12 bases that match TRBD1. The CDR3 runs 14 residues. V lost 4 bases to trimming and J lost 4 bases; unmatched junction nucleotides: 2. Germline V gives CDR1 SGHRS, CDR2 YFSETQ.

This clonotype was seen a handful of times. The chain links TRBV12-3 or TRBV12-4 to TRBJ1-1, with no clear D. The CDR3 is 14 residues long. Trimming took off 6 bases at V and 4 bases at J, with 15 bases between the two ends. This chain's CDR3 is CASSRGGYGTEAFF. The CDR3 DNA follows: TGTGCCAGCAGCCGTGGAGGGTATGGCACTGAAGCTTTCTTT.

CDR3 loop: CASSPSWQGKAFF. CDR3 DNA sequence: TGTGCCAGCAGCCCGAGTTGGCAGGGGAAAGCTTTCTTT. The rearrangement joins TRBV12-3 or TRBV12-4 to TRBJ1-1, with D perhaps TRBD1 (6 bases). Trimming took off 6 bases at V and 9 bases at J, with 17 bases between the two ends. This CDR3 is built from 13 residues.